This T cell receptor beta chain emerged from a study of T cells in Graves' hyperthyroidism and ophthalmopathy. Per germline, CDR1 LGHNT and CDR2 FRNRAP. This CDR3 is built from 12 residues. About this clonotype: It may be a read error: a sequence one base away is much more abundant.

Authors of the study amplified TCR beta CDR3 regions from RNA transcripts. An initial round of RT-PCR targeting the TCR CDR3 relied on the HTBI primer set. Each CDR3 protein is one row after TCRdb ran MiXCR on the multiplex PCR reads. The sample lists roughly 510,000 distinct CDR3 sequences; about a fifth were seen once. The sequenced material came from blood. The chain is built from TRBV12-5 and TRBJ1-1; D uncertain. This clonotype was obtained from a man between 18 and 35 years old with Graves' hyperthyroidism. CDR3 sequence reads: CAGGLVGTEAFF. Here the CDR3 DNA reads TGTGCTGGTGGTTTGGTAGGAACTGAAGCTTTCTTT.